This entry lists 23 T cell receptor beta chains sequenced from one sample in a study of CD8 T cells in Susac syndrome. Random hexamers were used to reverse transcribe about 0.5 to 1 ug of RNA. MiXCR, applied by TCRdb to the immunoSEQ multiplex PCR reads, yields one record per CDR3 protein. The table has under 550,000 distinct CDR3 sequences, roughly 85% seen once; the top ten hold under 0.15%. The specimen was CD8+ T cells from PBMCs. Receptor source: a human donor with multiple sclerosis.

The V and J genes are TRBV19 and TRBJ2-1; D remains ambiguous. CDR3 length: 12 amino acids. V lost 1 base and J 6 bases, leaving 4 bases between the germline ends. Per the germline V gene, CDR1 is LNHDA and CDR2 is SQIVND (reference sequence). The CDR3: CASSIGINEQFF. DNA for the CDR3: TGTGCCAGTAGTATAGGGATCAATGAGCAGTTCTTC.

The rearrangement joins TRBV4-1 to TRBJ2-1; 9 nucleotides line up with TRBD2. V lost 0 bases, J lost 7 bases, and 10 bases stayed unmatched. Germline loops: CDR1 MGHRA, CDR2 YSYEKL. The CDR3 spans 17 residues. The CDR3: CASSQEGPGLATNEQFF. CDR3 DNA: TGCGCCAGCAGCCAAGAGGGTCCCGGACTAGCGACTAATGAGCAGTTCTTC.

The chain carries TRBV2 and TRBJ2-7; D ambiguous. CDR3 length: 13 residues. The ends were cut back, 4 bases at V and 3 bases at J, with 10 bases in the middle. CDR1 SNHLY and CDR2 FYNNEI come from the germline V gene. The CDR3 nucleotides read TGTGCCAGCAGTGGAAGCACAGACTACGAGCAGTACTTC. Residues: CASSGSTDYEQYF.

This chain links TRBV28 with TRBJ1-1, with D possibly being TRBD1 (5 bases). Trimming took off 4 bases at V and 4 bases at J, with 10 bases between the two ends. Per germline, CDR1 MDHEN and CDR2 SYDVKM. The CDR3 is 13 amino acids. For the CDR3, the DNA is TGTGCCAGCAGTTACCCAGGGTTCACTGAAGCTTTCTTT. Translated, it gives CASSYPGFTEAFF. The full variable domain, with the rest looked up from reference TRBV28 and TRBJ1-1, is DVKVTQSSRYLVKRTGEKVFLECVQDMDHENMFWYRQDPGLGLRLIYFSYDVKMKEKGDIPEGYSVSREKKERFSLILESASTNQTSMYLCASSYPGFTEAFFGQGTRLTVV.

The chain couples TRBV27 to TRBJ2-7; 8 bases agree with TRBD2. V trimming: 2 bases; J trimming: 2 bases; junction bases outside the gene matches: 8. The germline V gene has CDR1 MNHEY and CDR2 SMNVEV (reference sequence). The length of the CDR3 is 16 residues. The CDR3 protein is CASSLGQRESAYEQYF. The CDR3 DNA reads TGTGCCAGCAGTTTAGGCCAGCGGGAGTCTGCCTACGAGCAGTACTTC.

J is TRBJ1-2 and V is TRBV19; a weak D match, TRBD1 (6 bases). CDR1 LNHDA and CDR2 SQIVND come from the germline V gene (reference sequence). The CDR3 spans 15 residues. The V end lost 3 bases, the J end lost 4 bases, and 15 bases lay between the germline ends. CDR3 nucleotides: TGTGCCAGTAGTATCTCCGGAGGGGGGTTCTATGGCTACACCTTC. Its protein is CASSISGGGFYGYTF.

This clonotype has only a few counts. CDR3 loop: CASSPGQANYEQYF. The CDR3 bases are TGTGCCAGTAGTCCGGGACAGGCAAACTACGAGCAGTACTTC. The chain uses TRBV19 and TRBJ2-7; 8 nucleotides agree with TRBD1. The germline V gene encodes CDR1 LNHDA and CDR2 SQIVND (reference sequence). The CDR3 loop spans 14 amino acids. Germline trimming cut 5 bases from V and 3 bases from J; bases unmatched to any gene: 6.

This CDR3 reads CASSESSGRAFLTQYF. The CDR3 bases are TGTGCCAGCAGCGAGAGCAGCGGGAGGGCCTTTCTTACGCAGTATTTT. The chain links TRBV7-2 to TRBJ2-3, with 10 nucleotides matching TRBD2. Trimming at V came to 5 bases and at J to 8 bases, leaving 13 bases not matched to a gene. The CDR3 has 16 amino acids. Germline CDR1 SGHTA, CDR2 FQGNSA.

The chain carries TRBV5-1 and TRBJ2-3, with 12 nucleotides matching TRBD2. After removal of 2 bases from V and 5 bases from J, the junction contained 12 bases not matched to a gene. Germline lookup yields CDR1 SGHRS and CDR2 YFSETQ. The CDR3 runs 18 residues. Here the CDR3 DNA reads TGCGCCAGCAGCTTAGCTAGCGGGGGGGCCGGTTCGGAAGATACGCAGTATTTT. Translation gives CASSLASGGAGSEDTQYF.

The V and J genes are TRBV2 and TRBJ2-1; D uncertain. The CDR3 length is 14 residues. Germline values: CDR1 SNHLY, CDR2 FYNNEI. V dropped 2 bases and J dropped 0 bases, with 5 bases sitting between them. CDR3 DNA: TGTGCCAGCAGTGAATGGAGCTCCTACAATGAGCAGTTCTTC. It specifies CASSEWSSYNEQFF.

This clonotype showed up just once. This rearrangement joins TRBV6-1 to TRBJ2-2, with D unresolved. CDR3 length: 11 amino acids. CDR1 and CDR2 from the germline V gene are MNHNS and SASEGT. V gave up 6 bases and J gave up 6 bases, with 5 bases separating them. The CDR3 DNA reads TGTGCCAGCAGACTCGCCGGGGAGCTGTTTTTT. Encoded protein: CASRLAGELFF.

CDR3 DNA: TGTGCCAGCCTAGCTGGAAACACCATATATTTT. This encodes CASLAGNTIYF. This chain links TRBV6-8 with TRBJ1-3; D gene uncertain. Per germline, CDR1 MNHGY and CDR2 SAAAGT. Trimming left V 8 bases short and J 2 bases short, with 4 bases between. The CDR3 extends over 11 amino acids.

V is TRBV30 and J is TRBJ2-7, with D hard to call. CDR1 is GTSNPN and CDR2 is SVGIG in the germline V gene (reference sequence). The CDR3 totals 11 residues. The V gene lost 3 bases and the J gene lost 5 bases, with 8 bases spanning the gap. CDR3 sequence: CAWRDVHEQYF. For the CDR3, the DNA is TGTGCCTGGAGGGACGTCCACGAGCAGTACTTC.

This clonotype was seen a single time. The J gene is TRBJ1-2, the V gene TRBV20-1, with D hard to call. The CDR3 extends over 12 amino acids. V was cut by 6 bases and J by 3 bases, with 11 bases left in between. Germline values: CDR1 DFQATT, CDR2 SNEGSKA (reference sequence). The CDR3 reads CSALQEDYGYTF. CDR3 coding DNA: TGCAGTGCACTCCAGGAGGACTATGGCTACACCTTC.

This chain links TRBV12-3 or TRBV12-4 with TRBJ2-5; D uncertain. The CDR3 is made up of 14 amino acids. V was shortened by 3 bases and J by 2 bases, with 10 bases between the two germline ends. CDR3 protein: CASSFDVLQETQYF. For the CDR3, the DNA is TGTGCCAGCAGTTTCGATGTGCTGCAAGAGACCCAGTACTTC.

V usage is TRBV12-3 or TRBV12-4 and J usage is TRBJ1-5; a possible D gene is TRBD1 (6 bases). Trimming took 4 bases from V and 7 from J, leaving 17 bases between them. The CDR3 is made up of 15 amino acids. The CDR3 is CASSSGVAGWQPQHF. In DNA form, the CDR3 reads TGTGCCAGCAGTTCAGGGGTGGCAGGGTGGCAGCCCCAGCATTTT.

The V and J genes are TRBV19 and TRBJ2-2; TRBD1 matches at 8 bases. Germline-derived CDR1 and CDR2 are LNHDA and SQIVND (reference sequence). Trimming cost V 3 bases and J 6 bases; bases outside gene matches: 9. This CDR3 has 16 amino acids. DNA for the CDR3: TGTGCCAGTAGTATTGAGGACAGGGAGGACGCCGGGGAGCTGTTTTTT. Amino acids: CASSIEDREDAGELFF.

The V call is TRBV27, the J call TRBJ1-2; D is ambiguous. Germline CDR1 and CDR2: MNHEY and SMNVEV (reference sequence). V was trimmed by 0 bases and J by 5 bases, leaving 13 bases between them. This CDR3 spans 15 amino acids. DNA of the CDR3: TGTGCCAGCAGTTTATCAAACCCTTCCTTGTATGGCTACACCTTC. Its translation: CASSLSNPSLYGYTF.

The chain has TRBV15 and TRBJ1-5; TRBD1 might be the D (5 bases). The CDR3 sequence is 16 residues long. Trimming took 6 bases from V and 2 from J, leaving 17 bases between them. CDR1 is LNHNV, CDR2 YYDKDF, per germline (reference sequence). Written as DNA, the CDR3 is TGTGCCACCAGTCCCTCCCACGGGGGAGGCAATCAGCCCCAGCATTTT. It codes for CATSPSHGGGNQPQHF.

The chain combines TRBV7-7 with TRBJ2-2; D is possibly TRBD2 (6 bases). This CDR3 region has 16 residues. V gave up 5 bases and J gave up 7 bases, with 20 bases separating them. The germline CDR1 and CDR2 sequences are SSHAT and FNYEAQ (reference sequence). The CDR3 region is CASSPAVSGRNGELFF. The CDR3 DNA reads as TGTGCCAGCAGCCCGGCAGTGTCAGGGAGGAACGGGGAGCTGTTTTTT.

This rearrangement joins TRBV7-9 to TRBJ2-3, with no clear D. The V gene's germline CDR1 is SEHNR and CDR2 FQNEAQ (reference sequence). The CDR3 has 12 amino acids. V shed 5 bases and J shed 6 bases, with 9 bases lying between them. The CDR3 coding sequence is TGTGCCAGCAGCGTAATCTGGGATACGCAGTATTTT. It yields the protein CASSVIWDTQYF.

The V call is TRBV5-1, the J call TRBJ2-7; 7 bases match TRBD1. This CDR3 is 17 amino acids long. The V and J ends lost 4 bases and 7 bases, in that order; junction bases with no gene match: 20. CDR1 and CDR2 (germline): SGHRS, YFSETQ. CDR3: CASSQGLPGQLSNEQYF. In DNA form, the CDR3 reads TGCGCCAGCAGCCAAGGATTACCGGGACAGCTCTCGAATGAGCAGTACTTC.

Concerning this clonotype itself: One end of the junction is discordant with germline, which a read error may explain. The genes are TRBV29-1 and TRBJ1-3, with D uncertain. CDR3 length: 16 amino acids. Germline V gives CDR1 SQVTM, CDR2 ANQGSEA. The CDR3 reads CSVEIGGSNSENTIYF. The CDR3 bases are TGCAGCGTTGAAATCGGAGGGTCTAACTCTGAAAACACCATATATTTT.